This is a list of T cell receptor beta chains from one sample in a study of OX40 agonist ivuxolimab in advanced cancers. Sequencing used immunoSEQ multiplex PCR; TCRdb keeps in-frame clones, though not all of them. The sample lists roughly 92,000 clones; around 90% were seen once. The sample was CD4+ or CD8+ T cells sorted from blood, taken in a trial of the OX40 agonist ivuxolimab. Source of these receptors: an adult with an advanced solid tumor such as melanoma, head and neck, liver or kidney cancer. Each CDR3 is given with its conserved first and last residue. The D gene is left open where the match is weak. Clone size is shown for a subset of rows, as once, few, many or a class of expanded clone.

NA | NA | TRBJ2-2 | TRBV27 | CATKRTLNTGELFF | TGTGCCACCAAAAGGACATTGAACACCGGGGAGCTGTTTTTT
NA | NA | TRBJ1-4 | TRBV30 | CAWSVQRVEKLFF | TGTGCCTGGAGTGTACAGAGGGTTGAAAAACTGTTTTTT
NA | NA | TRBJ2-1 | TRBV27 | CASSLLVSYNEQFF | TGTGCCAGCAGTTTACTTGTCTCCTACAATGAGCAGTTCTTC
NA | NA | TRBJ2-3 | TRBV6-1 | CASSGRAGTDTQYF | TGTGCCAGCAGTGGCAGAGCGGGCACAGATACGCAGTATTTT
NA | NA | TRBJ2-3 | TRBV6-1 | CASTPPTDTQYF | TGTGCCAGCACTCCACCCACAGATACGCAGTATTTT
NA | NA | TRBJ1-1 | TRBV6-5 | CASNVDITNTEAFF | TGTGCCAGCAACGTGGACATCACGAACACTGAAGCTTTCTTT
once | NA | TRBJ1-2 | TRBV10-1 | CASSESGFYGYTF | TGCGCCAGCAGTGAGTCAGGATTCTATGGCTACACCTTC
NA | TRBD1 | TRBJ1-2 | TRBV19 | CASSPRQGARYGYTF | TGTGCCAGTAGTCCAAGACAGGGGGCCCGATATGGCTACACCTTC
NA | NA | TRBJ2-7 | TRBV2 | CASIEKRGAEQYF | TGTGCCAGCATCGAAAAAAGGGGGGCCGAGCAGTACTTC
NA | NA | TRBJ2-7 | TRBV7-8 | CASSLAATTYEQYF | TGTGCCAGCAGCTTAGCGGCCACAACCTACGAGCAGTACTTC